This entry features one TCR beta chain sequence. What it binds is unknown. The record originates from a study of siplizumab effects on memory and regulatory T cells. Findings and caveats of the study: An assignable phenotype, naive or memory, was missing from roughly 78-96% of proliferating CD4+ or CD8+ clones. Alloreactive sequences whose origin lay in unstimulated CD4+ memory cells were significantly reduced by siplizumab. With siplizumab, mappable alloreactive CD4+ clones averaged 68.8% Treg-derived, versus roughly 25% in controls.

Assay: immunoSEQ multiplex PCR; the TCRdb copy retains only in-frame clones and omits some. The table includes 100,000 or so clones, 80% to 95% detected once. The germline V gene has CDR1 SGHTA and CDR2 FQGTGA. This CDR3 spans 16 amino acids. V lost 1 base and J 0 bases, leaving 11 bases between the germline ends. This receptor was taken from a human donor in good health. Sequenced material: non-Treg CD4+ T cells sorted from blood. This chain connects TRBV7-3 to TRBJ2-3, with D possibly being TRBD2 (5 bases). The CDR3 DNA sequence: TGTGCCAGCAGCTTAAGAACTAGGAATAGCACAGATACGCAGTATTTT. Protein product: CASSLRTRNSTDTQYF.